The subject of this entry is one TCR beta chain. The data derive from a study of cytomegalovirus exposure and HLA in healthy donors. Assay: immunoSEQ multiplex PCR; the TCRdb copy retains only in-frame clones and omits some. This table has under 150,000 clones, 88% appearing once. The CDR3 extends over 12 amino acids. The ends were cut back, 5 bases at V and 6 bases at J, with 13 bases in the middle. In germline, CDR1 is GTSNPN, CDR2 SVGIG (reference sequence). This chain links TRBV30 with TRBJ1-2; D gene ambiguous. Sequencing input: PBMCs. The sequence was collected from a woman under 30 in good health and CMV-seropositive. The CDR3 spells CAWHRGQDGYTF. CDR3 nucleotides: TGTGCCTGGCATCGCGGGCAGGATGGCTACACCTTC.